The 16 T cell receptor beta chains presented below share a single source sample, sequenced in a study of blood T cell repertoires in COVID-19 (dated by TCRdb to between 2020 and 2021). To prepare the library, the immunoSEQ multiplex PCR assay was applied. In TCRdb, the immuneACCESS table is reduced to in-frame sequences with V and J assigned. These tables do not hold every clone; where another copy was compared, an unresolved V gene accounts for under half, and the others remain unexplained. For this sample the table gives 90,000 or so clones, of which roughly 90% were detected only once. The leading ten clones occupy 0.95% to 1.5% of the sample. The sample taken for sequencing was peripheral blood. These receptors all stem from an elderly man with active or convalescent COVID-19.

This chain uses TRBV7-8 with TRBJ2-7; D uncertain. Between the trimmed V and J ends, which lost 4 bases and 2 bases, there was a span of 12 bases. CDR1 SGHVS and CDR2 FQNEAQ come from the germline V gene. The CDR3 runs to 14 residues. CDR3 bases: TGTGCCAGCAGCTACGGCGCAGGTCCCTACGAGCAGTACTTC. Protein product: CASSYGAGPYEQYF.

The chain recombines TRBV5-1 with TRBJ2-2, with 10 bases that match TRBD2. The CDR3 has 16 amino acids. Germline CDR1 and CDR2: SGHRS and YFSETQ. The junction had 7 bases not matched to a gene; V was cut back by 4 bases and J by 4 bases. CDR3 region: CASSRGTSARTGELFF. The CDR3 bases are TGCGCCAGCAGCCGGGGGACTAGCGCCCGCACCGGGGAGCTGTTTTTT.

V and J are TRBV2 and TRBJ1-2; 7 positions agree with TRBD1. The CDR3 totals 13 residues. CDR1 and CDR2 from the germline V gene are SNHLY and FYNNEI. The V and J ends lost 3 bases and 7 bases, in that order; junction bases with no gene match: 5. The CDR3 bases are TGTGCCAGCAGTGACAGGGGGTTGAGTGGCTACACCTTC. It encodes CASSDRGLSGYTF.

This chain connects TRBV6-2 or TRBV6-3 to TRBJ1-1, with D possibly TRBD1 on 5 matching bases. The germline gives CDR1 MNHEY, CDR2 SVGEGT. CDR3 size: 16 residues. Trimming removed 2 bases at V and 4 bases at J, with 17 bases between. The CDR3 spells CASSYLIGGLGTEAFF. As DNA, the CDR3 is TGTGCCAGCAGTTACCTTATCGGGGGGTTGGGCACTGAAGCTTTCTTT.

V usage is TRBV10-3 and J usage is TRBJ2-3, with 7 bases identical to TRBD1. The J segment lost 6 bases and the V segment lost 10 bases, leaving 16 bases of the junction unmatched. The CDR3 is 15 residues long. The germline CDR1 and CDR2 sequences are ENHRY and SYGVKD. CDR3 bases: TGTGCCACAAAAGGCGGAGACAGGGTTCGCGATACGCAGTATTTT. Encoded protein: CATKGGDRVRDTQYF.

This rearrangement joins TRBV3-1 (or the pseudogene TRBV3-2) to TRBJ2-2; 8 bases are shared with TRBD1. CDR1 and CDR2 (germline): LGHDT, YNNKEL (reference sequence). The V segment lost 2 bases and the J segment 4 bases; nucleotides outside the gene matches: 0. This CDR3 comprises 14 residues. The chain's CDR3 is CASSQQGATGELFF. CDR3 nucleotide sequence: TGTGCCAGCAGCCAACAGGGGGCCACCGGGGAGCTGTTTTTT.

The J gene is TRBJ2-5, the V gene TRBV5-6, with 8 bases lining up with TRBD2. Germline trimming cut 1 base from V and 5 bases from J; bases unmatched to any gene: 7. This CDR3 has 15 amino acids. Germline values: CDR1 SGHDT, CDR2 YYEEEE. The CDR3 region is CASSLSGLVSETQYF. The CDR3 DNA is TGTGCCAGCAGCTTGTCGGGACTAGTTTCGGAGACCCAGTACTTC.

This clone was recorded only once. The gene calls are TRBV4-3 and TRBJ2-7, with 8 bases matching TRBD1. This CDR3 region has 16 residues. Germline-derived CDR1 and CDR2 are LGHNA and YSLEER. J was trimmed by 6 bases and V by 0 bases; bases with no gene match: 10. The CDR3 spells CASSQDGGQGGTEQYF. The DNA of the CDR3 is TGCGCCAGCAGCCAAGATGGCGGACAGGGAGGTACCGAGCAGTACTTC.

The chain links TRBV5-4 to TRBJ2-5, with 10 bases aligning to TRBD2. This CDR3 has 15 residues. The V and J ends lost 4 bases and 4 bases, in that order; junction bases with no gene match: 7. CDR1 and CDR2 from the germline V gene are SGHNT and YYREEE (reference sequence). As DNA, the CDR3 is TGTGCCAGCAGCGTGCTAGCGGGAGCTGGAGAGACCCAGTACTTC. It yields the protein CASSVLAGAGETQYF. Complete variable domain (other parts from reference TRBV5-4 and TRBJ2-5): ETGVTQSPTHLIKTRGQQVTLRCSSQSGHNTVSWYQQALGQGPQFIFQYYREEENGRGNFPPRFSGLQFPNYSSELNVNALELDDSALYLCASSVLAGAGETQYFGPGTRLLVL.

The chain uses TRBV5-1 and TRBJ2-1; 8 bases line up with TRBD1. The CDR3 totals 14 residues. In germline, CDR1 is SGHRS, CDR2 YFSETQ. Trimming at V came to 4 bases and at J to 5 bases, leaving 5 bases not matched to a gene. The CDR3 sequence: CASSTGTGDNEQFF. As DNA, the CDR3 is TGCGCCAGCAGCACCGGGACAGGTGACAATGAGCAGTTCTTC.

This clone came up once. This chain uses TRBV18 with TRBJ2-7; 8 bases align to TRBD1. The CDR3 is 13 amino acids. In germline, CDR1 is KGHSH, CDR2 LQKENI. Unmatched junction bases numbered 7, after V lost 5 bases and J lost 7 bases. The CDR3 coding sequence is TGTGCCAGCTCAGGGGGACAGGTCGGAGAGCAGTACTTC. Translating it yields CASSGGQVGEQYF.

The J gene is TRBJ1-2, the V gene TRBV9, with D uncertain. CDR3 length: 14 residues. CDR1 SGDLS and CDR2 YYNGEE come from the germline V gene. The germline V and J ends were trimmed by 4 bases and 0 bases, with 10 bases remaining between them. Here the CDR3 DNA reads TGTGCCAGCAGCCCCTTGGGCACTAACTATGGCTACACCTTC. Its translation: CASSPLGTNYGYTF.

CDR3 nucleotide sequence: TGTGCCAGAAGCTTTAGGCAGGGCGGGGGCGAGCAGTACTTC. It is translated as CARSFRQGGGEQYF. The genes are TRBV7-5 and TRBJ2-7; TRBD2 is the table's D call and was not checked against the DNA. TRBV7-5 is noted as a pseudogene. The CDR3 spans 14 residues.

The rearrangement uses TRBV2 and TRBJ2-2, with 10 bases identical to TRBD2. The CDR3 totals 15 residues. Losses at the gene ends were 6 bases for V and 7 bases for J; bases not matched to a gene: 8. Germline CDR1 reads SNHLY; CDR2 reads FYNNEI. Here the CDR3 DNA reads TGTGCCAGCAGGGTTCTAGCGGGAGCGGTCGGGGAGCTGTTTTTT. It is translated as CASRVLAGAVGELFF.

The chain has TRBV2 and TRBJ1-3; the match to TRBD1 covers 7 bases. The V and J ends lost 5 bases and 4 bases, in that order; junction bases with no gene match: 5. Germline CDR1 SNHLY, CDR2 FYNNEI. There are 14 residues in the CDR3. In DNA, the CDR3 is TGTGCCAGCAGTTTCAGGGGGATCGGAAACACCATATATTTT. Protein: CASSFRGIGNTIYF. The variable domain in full, completed from reference TRBV2 and TRBJ1-3, reads EPEVTQTPSHQVTQMGQEVILRCVPISNHLYFYWYRQILGQKVEFLVSFYNNEISEKSEIFDDQFSVERPDGSNFTLKIRSTKLEDSAMYFCASSFRGIGNTIYFGEGSWLTVV.

This rearrangement joins TRBV24-1 to TRBJ2-7; weak D call: TRBD1 (5 bases). V lost 5 bases, J lost 6 bases, and 13 bases lay in between. Looked up from germline, CDR1 is KGHDR and CDR2 is SFDVKD. The CDR3 is 13 residues long. The CDR3 loop reads CATSVKGSSEQYF. The CDR3 coding sequence is TGTGCCACCAGTGTTAAGGGGTCCAGCGAGCAGTACTTC.